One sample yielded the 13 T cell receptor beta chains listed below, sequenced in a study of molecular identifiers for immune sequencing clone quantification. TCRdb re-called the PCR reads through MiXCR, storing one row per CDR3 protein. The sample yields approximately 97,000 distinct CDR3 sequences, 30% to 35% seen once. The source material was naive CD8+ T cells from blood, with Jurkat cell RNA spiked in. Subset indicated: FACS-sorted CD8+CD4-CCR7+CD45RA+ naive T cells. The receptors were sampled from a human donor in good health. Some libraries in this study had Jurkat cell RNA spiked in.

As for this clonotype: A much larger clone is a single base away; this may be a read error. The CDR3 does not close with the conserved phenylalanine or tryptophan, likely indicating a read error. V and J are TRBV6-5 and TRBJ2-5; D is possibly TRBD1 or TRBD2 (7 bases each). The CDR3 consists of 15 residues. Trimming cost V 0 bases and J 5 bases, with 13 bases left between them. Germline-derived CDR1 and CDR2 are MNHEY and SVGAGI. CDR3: CASSYSAGGVETQYV. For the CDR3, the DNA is TGTGCCAGCAGTTACTCCGCAGGGGGGGTGGAGACCCAGTACGTC.

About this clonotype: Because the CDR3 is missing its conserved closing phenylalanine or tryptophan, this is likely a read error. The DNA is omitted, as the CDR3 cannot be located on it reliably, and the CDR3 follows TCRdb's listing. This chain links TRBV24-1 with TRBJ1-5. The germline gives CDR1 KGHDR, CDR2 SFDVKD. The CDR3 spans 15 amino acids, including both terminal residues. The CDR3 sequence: CATSDTGGSNQPQQI.

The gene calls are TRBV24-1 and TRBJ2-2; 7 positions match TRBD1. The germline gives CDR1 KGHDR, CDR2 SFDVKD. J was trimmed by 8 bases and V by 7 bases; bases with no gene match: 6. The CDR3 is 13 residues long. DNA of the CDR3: TGTGCCACCAGGGCCAGGGGGAAGGGGGAGCTGTTTTTT. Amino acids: CATRARGKGELFF.

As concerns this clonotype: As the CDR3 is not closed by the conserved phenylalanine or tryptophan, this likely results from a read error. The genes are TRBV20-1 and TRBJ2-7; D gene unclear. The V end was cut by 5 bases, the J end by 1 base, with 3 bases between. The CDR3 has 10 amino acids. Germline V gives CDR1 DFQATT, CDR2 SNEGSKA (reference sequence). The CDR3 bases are TGCAGTGCTTGGTCCTACGAGCAGTACATC. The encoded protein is CSAWSYEQYI.

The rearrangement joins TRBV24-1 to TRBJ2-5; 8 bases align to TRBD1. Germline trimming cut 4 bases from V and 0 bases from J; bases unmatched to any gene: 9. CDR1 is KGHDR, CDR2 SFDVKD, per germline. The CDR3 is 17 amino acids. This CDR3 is CATSETHRGANQETQYF. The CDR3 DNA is TGTGCCACCAGTGAAACCCACAGGGGGGCCAACCAAGAGACCCAGTACTTC.

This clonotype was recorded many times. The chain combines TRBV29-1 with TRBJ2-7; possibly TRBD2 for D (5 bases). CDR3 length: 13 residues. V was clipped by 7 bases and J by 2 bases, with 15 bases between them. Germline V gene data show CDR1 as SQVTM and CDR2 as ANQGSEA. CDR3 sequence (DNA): TGCAGCGCCACACTTCGGGGTGCCTACGAGCAGTACTTC. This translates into CSATLRGAYEQYF.

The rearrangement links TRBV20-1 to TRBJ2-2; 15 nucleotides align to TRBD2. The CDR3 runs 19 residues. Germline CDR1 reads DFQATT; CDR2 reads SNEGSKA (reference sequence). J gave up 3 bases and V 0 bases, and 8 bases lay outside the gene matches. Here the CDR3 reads CSAREPGLAGGRHTGELFF. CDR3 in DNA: TGCAGTGCTAGAGAGCCGGGACTAGCGGGAGGACGGCACACCGGGGAGCTGTTTTTT.

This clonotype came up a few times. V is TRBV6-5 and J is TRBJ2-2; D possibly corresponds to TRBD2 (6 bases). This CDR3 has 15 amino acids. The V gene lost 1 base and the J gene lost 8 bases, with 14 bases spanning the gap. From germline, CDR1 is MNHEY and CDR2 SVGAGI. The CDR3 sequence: CASSYYRSGTGELFF. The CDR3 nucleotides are TGTGCCAGCAGTTACTACAGGTCCGGGACTGGGGAGCTGTTTTTT.

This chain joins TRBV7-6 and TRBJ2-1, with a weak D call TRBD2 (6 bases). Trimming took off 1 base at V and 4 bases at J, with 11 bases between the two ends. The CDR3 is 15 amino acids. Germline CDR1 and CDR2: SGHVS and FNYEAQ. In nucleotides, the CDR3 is TGTGCCAGCAGCTTAGAGAGCGGGCCATACAATGAGCAGTTCTTC. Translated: CASSLESGPYNEQFF.

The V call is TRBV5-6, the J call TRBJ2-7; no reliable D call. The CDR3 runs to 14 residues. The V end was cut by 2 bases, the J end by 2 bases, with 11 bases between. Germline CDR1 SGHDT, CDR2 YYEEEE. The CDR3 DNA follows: TGTGCCAGCAGCTTTGGTGGCAGTACCTACGAGCAGTACTTC. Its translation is CASSFGGSTYEQYF.

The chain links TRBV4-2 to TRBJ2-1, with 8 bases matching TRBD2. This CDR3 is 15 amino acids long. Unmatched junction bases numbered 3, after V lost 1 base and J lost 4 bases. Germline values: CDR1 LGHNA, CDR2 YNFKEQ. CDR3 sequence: CASSQVSGSYNEQFF. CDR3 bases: TGTGCCAGCAGCCAAGTCAGCGGGAGTTACAATGAGCAGTTCTTC.

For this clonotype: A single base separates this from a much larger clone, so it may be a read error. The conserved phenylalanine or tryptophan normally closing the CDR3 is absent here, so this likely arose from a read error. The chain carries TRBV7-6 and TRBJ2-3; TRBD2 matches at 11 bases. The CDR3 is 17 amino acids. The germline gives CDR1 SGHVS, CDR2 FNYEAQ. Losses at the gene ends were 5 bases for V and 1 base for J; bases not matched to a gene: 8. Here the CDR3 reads CASSNPIAGGGTDTQYL. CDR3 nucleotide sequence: TGTGCCAGCAGCAACCCGATAGCGGGAGGGGGCACAGATACGCAGTATCTT.

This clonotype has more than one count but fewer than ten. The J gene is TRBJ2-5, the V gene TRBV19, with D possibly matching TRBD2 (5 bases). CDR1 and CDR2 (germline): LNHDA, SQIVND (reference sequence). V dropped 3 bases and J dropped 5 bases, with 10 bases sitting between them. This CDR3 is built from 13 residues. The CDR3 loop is CASSMLSAETQYF. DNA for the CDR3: TGTGCCAGTAGTATGCTTAGCGCGGAGACCCAGTACTTC.